These T cell receptor beta chains were read from a single sample in a study of T cell responses to AZD1222 COVID-19 vaccine. Some clones are missing from TCRdb's copy, which holds only in-frame ones; the method was immunoSEQ multiplex PCR. The sample records 190,000 or so clones, 90% to 95% being singletons. The sample in question was peripheral blood, obtained 28 days after the second AZD1222 dose. These receptors originate from an adult who received the AZD1222 COVID-19 vaccine. Both conserved end residues are part of each CDR3. D genes are given only for firm matches. Only part of the rows carry a size: once, few, many, or a class if the clone is expanded.

TRBJ2-7 | TRBV19 | . | . | TGTGCCAGTAGAGCTACAGTGAATCGCTACGAGCAGTACTTC | CASRATVNRYEQYF
TRBJ1-2 | TRBV5-1 | TRBD1 | once | TGCGCCAGCAGGGAGACAGGGGAAGGGTTTTGGCGCTATGGCTACACCTTC | CASRETGEGFWRYGYTF
TRBJ1-3 | TRBV6-5 | . | . | TGCGCGACGGGACAATTCTCTGGAAACACCATATATTTT | CATGQFSGNTIYF
TRBJ1-2 | TRBV5-5 | TRBD1 | . | TGTGCCAGCAGCAACGGACAGGGCTATGGCTACACCTTC | CASSNGQGYGYTF
TRBJ2-1 | TRBV9 | . | . | TGTGCCAGCAGCGTAGGGGGTACTTTTTACAATGAGCAGTTCTTC | CASSVGGTFYNEQFF
TRBJ1-1 | TRBV4-1 | . | once | TGCGCCAGCAGCCAATCCTTCCCTCCAGACAGTGAAGCTTTCTTT | CASSQSFPPDSEAFF
TRBJ1-5 | TRBV30 | . | . | TGTGCCTGGAGGAATGGTAGCAATCAGCCCCAGCATTTT | CAWRNGSNQPQHF
TRBJ2-1 | TRBV6-5 | TRBD1 | . | TGTGCCAGCAAGCCCGGCGGGACAGGCCGCGATGAGCAGTTCTTC | CASKPGGTGRDEQFF
TRBJ2-5 | TRBV6-6 | . | . | TGTGCCAGCAGCGCAGGGGAAGAGCGTACCCAGTACTTC | CASSAGEERTQYF
TRBJ2-1 | TRBV18 | TRBD2 | . | TGTGCCAGCTCCCCGGGGGGGGAATACAATGAGCAGTTCTTC | CASSPGGEYNEQFF
TRBJ1-6 | TRBV4-1 | . | . | TGCGCCAGCAGCCAAGTAGTGGCAGGTTTTGTTAATTCACCCCTCCACTTT | CASSQVVAGFVNSPLHF
TRBJ2-2 | TRBV18 | . | . | TGTGCCAGCTCACCACGGAGAGGCGAAACCGGGGAGCTGTTTTTT | CASSPRRGETGELFF
TRBJ1-4 | TRBV7-9 | . | . | . | CASSLFLYAGTNEKLFF
TRBJ2-5 | TRBV11-1 | TRBD1 | once | TGTGCCAGCAGTCGTCCCGGGACAGGAGACGAGACCCAGTACTTC | CASSRPGTGDETQYF
TRBJ1-3 | TRBV7-8 | . | . | TGTGCCAGCAGCTTAGTATCGGGCTCTGGAAACACCATATATTTT | CASSLVSGSGNTIYF
TRBJ1-1 | TRBV10-3 | . | . | TGTGCCATCAGTGATGGATGGAACACTGAAGCTTTCTTT | CAISDGWNTEAFF
TRBJ1-2 | TRBV10-3 | TRBD1 | . | TGTGCCATCAGTGAAGGGACAGGGTCACATGGCTACACCTTC | CAISEGTGSHGYTF
TRBJ2-1 | TRBV10-1 | . | . | TGCGCCAGCAGTGAGTCGATAGGACAGTACAATGAGCAGTTCTTC | CASSESIGQYNEQFF
TRBJ1-4 | TRBV18 | . | . | TGTGCCAGCTCACCGGGGGCCGCTAATGAAAAACTGTTTTTT | CASSPGAANEKLFF
TRBJ1-6 | TRBV11-2 | . | . | TGTGCCAGCAGCTTAGAACCAGGGAGCAATTCACCCCTCCACTTT | CASSLEPGSNSPLHF
TRBJ2-5 | TRBV7-6 | . | . | TGTGCCAGCAGCGACACCCGCAGGGAGACCCAGTACTTC | CASSDTRRETQYF
TRBJ1-1 | TRBV5-1 | . | . | TGCGCCAGCGTCTCGGGGCCCTCCTGGGGCACTGAAGCTTTCTTT | CASVSGPSWGTEAFF
TRBJ1-1 | TRBV4-1 | TRBD1 | . | TGCGCCAGCAGCGTTGGACAGGGAGGTCCTGAAGCTTTCTTT | CASSVGQGGPEAFF
TRBJ2-7 | TRBV29-1 | . | . | TGCAGCGTTGAAGGTGGGGACAAGTACGAGCAGTACTTC | CSVEGGDKYEQYF
TRBJ2-2 | TRBV5-1 | . | . | TGCGCCAGCAGAGAATCCGGGGAGCTGTTTTTT | CASRESGELFF
TRBJ1-5 | TRBV27 | . | . | TGTGCCAGCAGTTTATCGGGGAGCTATAATCAGCCCCAGCATTTT | CASSLSGSYNQPQHF
TRBJ2-1 | TRBV7-2 | . | . | TGTGCCAGCAGCTCCACGGGTGGAAATGAGCAGTTCTTC | CASSSTGGNEQFF
TRBJ1-2 | TRBV6-1 | . | . | TGTGCCAGCAGTGAAGCGCGGGCCCGTACCCATGGCTACACCTTC | CASSEARARTHGYTF
TRBJ1-2 | TRBV19 | . | . | TGTGCCAGTAGTATACAGGGTCCCTATGGCTACACCTTC | CASSIQGPYGYTF
TRBJ2-3 | TRBV7-2 | . | . | TGTGCCAGCATTCCGCCGGGGACTTCCTTCCCTAGCACAGATACGCAGTATTTT | CASIPPGTSFPSTDTQYF
TRBJ1-6 | TRBV28 | . | . | TGTGCCAGCCGACGGGAGGCTTCACCCCTCCACTTT | CASRREASPLHF
TRBJ1-3 | TRBV6-5 | TRBD1 | . | TGTGCCACCTGGGACAGTTCTATCTCTGGAAACACCATATATTTT | CATWDSSISGNTIYF
TRBJ2-2 | TRBV19 | . | . | TGTGCCAGTAGTATCGTTTCAGGGTCCGGGGAGCTGTTTTTT | CASSIVSGSGELFF
TRBJ1-6 | TRBV3-1/TRBV3-2 | . | . | TGTGCCAGCAGCCAAGCCTGGGGCATCTCCTATAATTCACCCCTCCACTTT | CASSQAWGISYNSPLHF
TRBJ1-2 | TRBV5-1 | . | . | TGCGCCAGCAGTAAGGACAGCCTCCCCTTCTTC | CASSKDSLPFF
TRBJ2-7 | TRBV4-3 | . | . | TGCGCCAGCAGCCCCCACCTTTTGAGCTCCTACGAGCAGTACTTC | CASSPHLLSSYEQYF
TRBJ2-7 | TRBV9 | . | . | TGTGCCAGCAGCGTCCGGGACGGGGGCTACGAGCAGTACTTC | CASSVRDGGYEQYF
TRBJ2-7 | TRBV12-5 | . | . | TGTGCTAGTGGAGCACCGACCCAACCCCCCTCATACGAGCAGTACTTC | CASGAPTQPPSYEQYF
TRBJ2-7 | TRBV2 | . | . | TGTGCCAGCGTGGACAGCGCCTACGAGCAGTACTTC | CASVDSAYEQYF
TRBJ2-7 | TRBV3-1/TRBV3-2 | . | . | TGTGCCAGCAGCCAACGGGGGAATTTTTACGAGCAGTACTTC | CASSQRGNFYEQYF
TRBJ2-6 | TRBV27 | . | . | TGTGCCAGCAATCCGCAAGGCTCTGGGGCCAACGTCCTGACTTTC | CASNPQGSGANVLTF
TRBJ1-1 | TRBV10-1 | . | . | TGCGCCACCTCAACGGGCGGGGCTGACACTGAAGCTTTCTTT | CATSTGGADTEAFF
TRBJ2-2 | TRBV27 | TRBD1 | . | TGTGCCAGCAGCACTTACCGGACAGGGGGCACCGGGGAGCTGTTTTTT | CASSTYRTGGTGELFF
TRBJ1-1 | TRBV19 | . | . | TGTGCCAGCCGACAGGTCGGGGGAGAGTCTGAAGCTTTCTTT | CASRQVGGESEAFF
TRBJ2-2 | TRBV2 | . | once | TGTGCCAGCAGTGAAGGAGGGCACACCGGGGAGCTGTTTTTT | CASSEGGHTGELFF
TRBJ1-6 | TRBV18 | TRBD1 | . | TGTGCCAGCTCACCACTAGGACAGGGGGTCGATTCACCCCTCCACTTT | CASSPLGQGVDSPLHF
TRBJ1-2 | TRBV14 | TRBD1 | . | TGTGCCAGCAGCCGGACAGGGGATCATGGGGGCTACACCTTC | CASSRTGDHGGYTF
TRBJ1-1 | TRBV19 | TRBD1 | . | TGTGCCAGTAGTACCAGACAGGGGAGGACTGAAGCTTTCTTT | CASSTRQGRTEAFF
TRBJ1-2 | TRBV2 | . | . | TGTGCCAGCAGTCCCATTGTCAGGGCGCCCTATGGCTACACCTTC | CASSPIVRAPYGYTF
TRBJ1-2 | TRBV3-1/TRBV3-2 | . | . | TGTGCCAGCAGCCAAGCCACGGCTAACTATGGCTACACCTTC | CASSQATANYGYTF
TRBJ2-2 | TRBV14 | . | . | TGTGCCAGCAGCCAAGAGATCCAGGAGACCGGGGAGCTGTTTTTT | CASSQEIQETGELFF
TRBJ2-3 | TRBV7-9 | . | . | TGTGCCAGCAGCTTGGGTTCCTCGTTT | CASSLGSSF
TRBJ1-1 | TRBV28 | . | . | TGTGCCAGCAGACCCGGGACGTTGAACACTGAAGCTTTCTTT | CASRPGTLNTEAFF
TRBJ1-1 | TRBV18 | . | . | TGTGCCAGCTCAAGGGGGGGCCCTTACACTGAAGCTTTCTTT | CASSRGGPYTEAFF
TRBJ1-6 | TRBV3-1/TRBV3-2 | . | . | TGTGCCAGCAGCCAAGATGGGGGATCCTATAATTCACCCCTCCACTTT | CASSQDGGSYNSPLHF